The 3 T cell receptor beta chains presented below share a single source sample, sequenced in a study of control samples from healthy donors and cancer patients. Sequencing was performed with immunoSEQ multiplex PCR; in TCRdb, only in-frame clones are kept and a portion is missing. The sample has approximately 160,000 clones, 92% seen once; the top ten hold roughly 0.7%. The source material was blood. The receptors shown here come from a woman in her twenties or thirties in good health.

The CDR3 is CASSQDTGTAVLELFF. As DNA, the CDR3 is TGTGCCAGCAGCCAAGACACCGGGACGGCGGTCCTGGAACTGTTTTTT. V usage is TRBV3-1 (or the pseudogene TRBV3-2) and J usage is TRBJ1-4; perhaps TRBD1 as D (5 bases). The CDR3 is 16 residues long. The germline V gene encodes CDR1 LGHDT and CDR2 YNNKEL (reference sequence). Trimming took 0 bases from V and 12 from J, leaving 20 bases between them.

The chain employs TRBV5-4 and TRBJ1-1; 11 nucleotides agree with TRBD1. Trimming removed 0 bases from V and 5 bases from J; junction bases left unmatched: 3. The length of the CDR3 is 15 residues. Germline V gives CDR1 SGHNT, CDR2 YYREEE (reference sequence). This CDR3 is CASSLVDRGRTEAFF. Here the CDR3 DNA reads TGTGCCAGCAGCTTGGTGGACAGGGGGCGAACTGAAGCTTTCTTT. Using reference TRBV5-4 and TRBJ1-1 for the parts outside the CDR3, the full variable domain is ETGVTQSPTHLIKTRGQQVTLRCSSQSGHNTVSWYQQALGQGPQFIFQYYREEENGRGNFPPRFSGLQFPNYSSELNVNALELDDSALYLCASSLVDRGRTEAFFGQGTRLTVV.

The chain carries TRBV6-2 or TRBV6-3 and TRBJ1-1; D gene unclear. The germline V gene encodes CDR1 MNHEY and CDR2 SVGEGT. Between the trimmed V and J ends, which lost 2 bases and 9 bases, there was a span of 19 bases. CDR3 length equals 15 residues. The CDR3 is CASSYNVRQARKAFF. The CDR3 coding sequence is TGTGCCAGCAGTTACAACGTGCGGCAGGCTCGGAAAGCTTTCTTT.